This T cell receptor beta chain was documented in a study of shared clonotypes between healthy human individuals. Study-wide findings and caveats: Few donors restricted represented genetic and exposure-history diversity. Non-shared clonotypes had lower generation probabilities than those shared by all four donors.

Points on this clone: Its antigen is not known.

Sequencing was at deep level. TCRdb keeps only in-frame clones here, not all; method: immunoSEQ multiplex PCR. Here the sample spans fewer than 700,000 clones, around 95% being singletons. This CDR3 is built from 16 residues. Germline V gene data show CDR1 as SGHAT and CDR2 as FQNNGV. Trimming pared 4 bases from V and 2 bases from J, leaving 15 bases between. CD45RO negativity and positive selection for CCR7 defined naive CD8 cells, a population that excluded terminally differentiated effector memory CD45RA+ cells. The chain carries TRBV11-2 and TRBJ2-1; unclear D gene. The receptor's source is a woman under 40 in good health. The specimen sequenced was naive CD8+ T cells sorted from blood. The CDR3 is CASSSTGRVAYNEQFF. Here the CDR3 DNA reads TGTGCCAGCAGCTCGACGGGCCGGGTAGCCTACAATGAGCAGTTCTTC.